The clone carrying this T cell receptor (beta chain) was found once. This record comes from a study of graft-versus-host responses after intestinal transplantation. This CDR3 is 15 amino acids long. After removal of 4 bases from V and 3 bases from J, the junction contained 8 bases not matched to a gene. Germline CDR1 is MNHEY and CDR2 is SVGAGI. Sequenced by immunoSEQ multiplex PCR; TCRdb stores in-frame clones only, minus some. The top ten hold 5.5% to 6% of the sample, which has about 47,000 clones, approximately 95% seen once. This chain links TRBV6-5 with TRBJ2-7; TRBD1 matches 8 bases. This specimen consisted of PBMCs, obtained around 820 days after a first intestinal transplant, on the day of a second. This sequence was found in a human patient who received an intestinal transplant, so some T cells may come from the graft donor. The CDR3 sequence: CASSSGPGTGYEQYF. The CDR3 region has the DNA TGTGCCAGCAGTTCCGGGCCTGGGACAGGCTACGAGCAGTACTTC.